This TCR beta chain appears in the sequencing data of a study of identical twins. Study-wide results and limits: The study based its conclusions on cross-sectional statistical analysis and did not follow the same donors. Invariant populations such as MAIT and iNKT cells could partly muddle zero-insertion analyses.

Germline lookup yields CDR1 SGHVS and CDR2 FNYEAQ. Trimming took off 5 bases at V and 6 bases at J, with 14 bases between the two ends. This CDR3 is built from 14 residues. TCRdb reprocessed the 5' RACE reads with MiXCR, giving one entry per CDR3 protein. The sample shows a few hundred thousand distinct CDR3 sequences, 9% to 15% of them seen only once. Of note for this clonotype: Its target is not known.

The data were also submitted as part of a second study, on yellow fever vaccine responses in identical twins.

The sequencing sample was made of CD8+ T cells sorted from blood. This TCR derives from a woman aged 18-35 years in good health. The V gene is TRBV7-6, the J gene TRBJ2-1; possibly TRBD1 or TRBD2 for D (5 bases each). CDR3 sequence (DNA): TGTGCCAGCAGCCCCAGCGTGGGACGCAATGAGCAGTTCTTC. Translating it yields CASSPSVGRNEQFF.